Listed here are 31 T cell receptor beta chains from one sample, sequenced in a study of shared clonotypes between healthy human individuals. CD8 cells regarded as naive lacked CD45RO, were positively chosen for CCR7, and omitted terminally differentiated effector memory CD45RA+ cells. Libraries were prepared by immunoSEQ multiplex PCR; TCRdb keeps only in-frame clonotypes and omits some of them. Of about 2.1 million clones in the sample, around 95% were seen once. What was sequenced was naive CD8+ T cells from PBMCs. All receptors come from a young man in good health. Some clones in this sample may be carry-over from other donors' samples.

This clone was counted a single time. The gene calls are TRBV11-2 and TRBJ2-7; TRBD2 aligns across 9 bases. The CDR3 sequence is 17 residues long. Trimming took 5 bases from V and 6 from J; bases not matched to a gene: 17. CDR1 is SGHAT, CDR2 FQNNGV, per germline. The CDR3 DNA follows: TGTGCCAGCAGCCGACCAAGACTAGCGGAGACTAGTGGCGAGCAGTACTTC. This codes for CASSRPRLAETSGEQYF.

The CDR3 reads CSVDGGEREQYF. The DNA for the CDR3 is TGCAGCGTTGATGGTGGGGAAAGGGAGCAGTACTTC. The V gene is TRBV29-1, the J gene TRBJ2-7; D unresolved. V dropped 3 bases and J dropped 7 bases, with 13 bases sitting between them. The germline CDR1 and CDR2 sequences are SQVTM and ANQGSEA. This CDR3 is built from 12 residues.

Of note for this clone: At the DNA level, this CDR3 is encoded by other sequences in the same sample as well. The chain employs TRBV6-5 and TRBJ2-2; D is unclear. CDR1 and CDR2 (germline): MNHEY, SVGAGI. V lost 2 bases to trimming and J lost 5 bases, with 6 bases between them. This CDR3 region has 13 residues. This CDR3 is CASSYVGTGELFF. DNA for the CDR3: TGTGCCAGCAGTTACGTCGGGACCGGGGAGCTGTTTTTT.

The chain links TRBV11-2 to TRBJ2-7, with TRBD1 as a possible D gene (5 bases). From germline, CDR1 is SGHAT and CDR2 FQNNGV. Trimming cost V 5 bases and J 4 bases, with 12 bases left between them. CDR3 length: 13 amino acids. CDR3 bases: TGTGCCAGCAGCCGGCAGACAGCATACGAGCAGTACTTC. Amino acids: CASSRQTAYEQYF.

The J gene is TRBJ2-3, the V gene TRBV28; unclear D gene. In germline, CDR1 is MDHEN, CDR2 SYDVKM. The CDR3 consists of 15 residues. The germline V and J ends were trimmed by 2 bases and 0 bases, with 9 bases remaining between them. The DNA for the CDR3 is TGTGCCAGCAGTTTAGGGCCCATGAGCACAGATACGCAGTATTTT. This translates into CASSLGPMSTDTQYF.

The J gene is TRBJ2-5, the V gene TRBV7-9; no clear D. The germline V gene has CDR1 SEHNR and CDR2 FQNEAQ (reference sequence). This CDR3 is 12 amino acids long. V dropped 3 bases and J dropped 5 bases, with 7 bases sitting between them. DNA for the CDR3: TGTGCCAGCAGCTTCAGTGGGGAGACCCAGTACTTC. It yields the protein CASSFSGETQYF.

This clone has a single count. The chain has TRBV2 and TRBJ2-2, with TRBD1 identical over 8 bases. Germline values: CDR1 SNHLY, CDR2 FYNNEI. The CDR3 has 17 residues. The V and J ends lost 6 bases and 3 bases, in that order; junction bases with no gene match: 12. The DNA for the CDR3 is TGTGCCAGCAGGCCGAAGAAGGACAGGGCGGACACCGGGGAGCTGTTTTTT. Protein sequence: CASRPKKDRADTGELFF.

This clone was detected only a few times. The V gene is TRBV6-1, the J gene TRBJ1-1; D gene uncertain. The V end lost 7 bases, the J end lost 3 bases, and 12 bases lay between the germline ends. Germline loops: CDR1 MNHNS, CDR2 SASEGT. This CDR3 spans 13 amino acids. As DNA, the CDR3 is TGTGCCAGCAATTGGCAGGCCCACACTGAAGCTTTCTTT. Protein sequence: CASNWQAHTEAFF.

The chain uses TRBV7-8 and TRBJ2-7; D call uncertain. V gave up 1 base and J gave up 3 bases, with 19 bases separating them. The CDR3 has 17 amino acids. The germline gives CDR1 SGHVS, CDR2 FQNEAQ. The CDR3 sequence: CASSLVRFGLVLYEQYF. The CDR3 coding sequence is TGTGCCAGCAGCTTAGTTCGGTTCGGTCTCGTTCTCTACGAGCAGTACTTC.

As concerns this clone: The same CDR3 can be traced to other DNA sequences in this sample. V is TRBV28 and J is TRBJ2-2; D unclear. The V and J ends lost 8 bases and 5 bases respectively, with 9 bases between them. Germline loops: CDR1 MDHEN, CDR2 SYDVKM. There are 12 residues in the CDR3. The CDR3 DNA is TGTGCCAGCCGCATCGGTACCGGGGAGCTGTTTTTT. This codes for CASRIGTGELFF.

The V and J genes are TRBV28 and TRBJ2-1; D gene ambiguous. Trimming pared 2 bases from V and 2 bases from J, leaving 7 bases between. This CDR3 spans 14 amino acids. CDR1 and CDR2 from the germline V gene are MDHEN and SYDVKM. The CDR3 loop is CASSLRGTYNEQFF. The DNA for the CDR3 is TGTGCCAGCAGTTTACGAGGAACCTACAATGAGCAGTTCTTC. Supplemented by reference TRBV28 and TRBJ2-1, the full variable domain reads DVKVTQSSRYLVKRTGEKVFLECVQDMDHENMFWYRQDPGLGLRLIYFSYDVKMKEKGDIPEGYSVSREKKERFSLILESASTNQTSMYLCASSLRGTYNEQFFGPGTRLTVL.

CDR3 protein: CASSGGRAASSYEQYF. The DNA for the CDR3 is TGTGCCAGCAGTGGGGGTCGGGCAGCGAGCTCCTACGAGCAGTACTTC. The V gene is TRBV27, the J gene TRBJ2-7; D may match TRBD1 or TRBD2 (5 bases each). CDR3 length: 16 amino acids. From germline, CDR1 is MNHEY and CDR2 SMNVEV (reference sequence). V was cut by 5 bases and J by 0 bases, with 17 bases left in between.

As for this clone: A much larger clone sits a single nucleotide away, making a read error possible. Other DNA sequences in the sample encode the same CDR3. The CDR3 reads CASSLGNEQYF. The CDR3 DNA is TGTGCCAGCAGCTTAGGCAACGAGCAGTACTTC. The gene calls are TRBV7-6 and TRBJ2-7; no clear D gene. V was pared by 1 base and J by 5 bases, with 3 bases between. The CDR3 is 11 amino acids. Germline CDR1 SGHVS, CDR2 FNYEAQ.

V and J are TRBV29-1 and TRBJ2-5; possibly TRBD1 for D (6 bases). Germline V gene lookup returns CDR1 SQVTM and CDR2 ANQGSEA. Trimming took off 7 bases at V and 4 bases at J, with 13 bases between the two ends. The CDR3 sequence is 12 residues long. The CDR3 sequence: CSGAGARETQYF. The CDR3 nucleotides are TGCAGCGGTGCAGGGGCCCGAGAGACCCAGTACTTC.

The genes are TRBV27 and TRBJ2-5, with no clear D. The CDR3 is 16 residues long. The V gene lost 8 bases and the J gene lost 4 bases, with 23 bases spanning the gap. CDR1 and CDR2 from the germline V gene are MNHEY and SMNVEV (reference sequence). CDR3 region: CASGTGLSERRETQYF. The CDR3 DNA is TGTGCCAGCGGTACTGGGTTGTCGGAGAGAAGAGAGACCCAGTACTTC.

This sequence joins TRBV9 and TRBJ2-2; 7 positions agree with TRBD1. The CDR3 is made up of 17 amino acids. V trimming: 4 bases; J trimming: 2 bases; junction bases outside the gene matches: 11. In germline, CDR1 is SGDLS, CDR2 YYNGEE. CDR3 DNA sequence: TGTGCCAGCAGCACACCCGGGACAGAGACCAACACCGGGGAGCTGTTTTTT. It is translated as CASSTPGTETNTGELFF.

J is TRBJ2-1 and V is TRBV9; D is undetermined. The V gene's germline CDR1 is SGDLS and CDR2 YYNGEE. CDR3 length: 14 amino acids. Deletions cut 0 bases from V and 6 bases from J, with 10 bases between. The CDR3 reads CASSVGSAPNEQFF. The CDR3 coding sequence is TGTGCCAGCAGCGTAGGATCGGCCCCCAATGAGCAGTTCTTC.

The chain carries TRBV6-5 and TRBJ1-2; D may be TRBD1 (6 bases). CDR3 length equals 14 residues. Trimming cost V 0 bases and J 7 bases, with 12 bases left between them. Germline V gene data show CDR1 as MNHEY and CDR2 as SVGAGI. The CDR3 DNA reads as TGTGCCAGCAGTTACTCGCCGGGGGCGGTTGGCTACACCTTC. Translation: CASSYSPGAVGYTF.

This clone was recorded only once. The chain has TRBV27 and TRBJ1-4; D perhaps matches TRBD1 (5 bases). With 6 bases removed from V and 0 bases from J, the gap between germline ends came to 14 bases. CDR1 MNHEY and CDR2 SMNVEV come from the germline V gene (reference sequence). The CDR3 consists of 16 residues. The DNA of the CDR3 is TGTGCCAGCAGAGGCCTGGGGGAGGCAACTAATGAAAAACTGTTTTTT. It specifies CASRGLGEATNEKLFF.

The V call is TRBV7-2, the J call TRBJ2-1; D ambiguous. The CDR3 has 12 residues. CDR1 is SGHTA and CDR2 is FQGNSA in the germline V gene. Trimming cost V 5 bases and J 7 bases, with 9 bases left between them. The CDR3 is CASSILLNEQFF. CDR3 DNA sequence: TGTGCCAGCAGCATACTCCTAAATGAGCAGTTCTTC.

The chain recombines TRBV28 with TRBJ2-7; 8 bases line up with TRBD2. Per germline, CDR1 MDHEN and CDR2 SYDVKM. The CDR3 length is 14 residues. Unmatched junction bases numbered 3, after V lost 3 bases and J lost 2 bases. CDR3 sequence: CASSLGLVPYEQYF. CDR3 DNA sequence: TGTGCCAGCAGTTTGGGACTAGTCCCCTACGAGCAGTACTTC.

V usage is TRBV19 and J usage is TRBJ2-2, with D hard to call. The CDR3 sequence is 13 residues long. In germline, CDR1 is LNHDA, CDR2 SQIVND (reference sequence). V lost 11 bases to trimming and J lost 0 bases, with 10 bases between them. The CDR3 loop is CAASHSNTGELFF. The CDR3, as DNA: TGTGCCGCAAGCCATTCGAACACCGGGGAGCTGTTTTTT.

V usage is TRBV6-4 and J usage is TRBJ2-7; D call uncertain. The CDR3 contains 13 residues. The germline V gene encodes CDR1 MRHNA and CDR2 SNTAGT. V dropped 2 bases and J dropped 0 bases, with 5 bases sitting between them. CDR3 loop: CASSDGPSYEQYF. CDR3 nucleotides: TGTGCCAGCAGTGACGGGCCCTCCTACGAGCAGTACTTC.

The J gene is TRBJ1-2, the V gene TRBV25-1; D call uncertain. This CDR3 contains 13 residues. Per germline, CDR1 MGHDK and CDR2 SYGVNS. V lost 3 bases to trimming and J lost 10 bases, with 15 bases between them. Here the CDR3 DNA reads TGTGCCAGCAGTGACAGGCAGGTGGCTAACTACACCTTC. Translating gives CASSDRQVANYTF.

The chain is built from TRBV18 and TRBJ2-5, with 13 bases fitting TRBD2. The CDR3 consists of 17 residues. V gave up 6 bases and J gave up 5 bases; unmatched junction bases: 12. The V gene's germline CDR1 is KGHSH and CDR2 LQKENI. The CDR3 DNA is TGTGCCAGCTCCCCCGGGACTAGCGGGGCCATGATGGAGACCCAGTACTTC. Its translation: CASSPGTSGAMMETQYF.

The chain links TRBV2 to TRBJ1-1; D is ambiguous. Trimming stripped 5 bases from V and 8 bases from J, with 18 bases between. The CDR3 runs 14 residues. Per the germline V gene, CDR1 is SNHLY and CDR2 is FYNNEI. The CDR3 DNA is TGTGCCAGCAGTCTTGGCAGCCTGGGGTCGGAAGCTTTCTTT. This codes for CASSLGSLGSEAFF.

The rearrangement joins TRBV9 to TRBJ2-3; perhaps D is TRBD1 or TRBD2 (6 bases each). The V end was cut by 7 bases, the J end by 1 base, with 22 bases between. The CDR3 is 17 amino acids. The germline CDR1 and CDR2 sequences are SGDLS and YYNGEE. CDR3 sequence: CASGAFNRDSRTDTQYF. CDR3 nucleotides: TGTGCCAGCGGAGCCTTTAACAGGGACTCGCGCACAGATACGCAGTATTTT.

The chain's CDR3 is CASSLETQGKPEAFF. The CDR3 coding sequence is TGTGCCAGCAGCTTAGAAACACAGGGTAAACCTGAAGCTTTCTTT. The V call is TRBV13, the J call TRBJ1-1; maybe TRBD1 (6 bases). Germline CDR1 PRHDT, CDR2 FYEKMQ (reference sequence). CDR3 length equals 15 residues. The ends were cut back, 1 base at V and 6 bases at J, with 15 bases in the middle.

The V gene is TRBV15, the J gene TRBJ2-7, with 8 bases matching TRBD2. The trim removed 2 bases at V and 6 bases at J, leaving 0 bases unmatched. Germline assignment: CDR1 LNHNV and CDR2 YYDKDF (reference sequence). The CDR3 loop spans 12 amino acids. CDR3 sequence (DNA): TGTGCCACCAGCAGACGGGGGGGCGAGCAGTACTTC. Protein product: CATSRRGGEQYF.

The chain links TRBV4-3 to TRBJ2-1, with 11 bases fitting TRBD2. This CDR3 spans 17 amino acids. Germline CDR1 is LGHNA and CDR2 is YSLEER. V gave up 0 bases and J gave up 1 base; unmatched junction bases: 2. The CDR3 region has the DNA TGCGCCAGCAGCCAAGATCGACTAGCGGGGTCCTACAATGAGCAGTTCTTC. Translation gives CASSQDRLAGSYNEQFF.

The V call is TRBV7-9, the J call TRBJ2-1; D might be TRBD2 (6 bases). The CDR3 consists of 15 residues. Germline V gene lookup returns CDR1 SEHNR and CDR2 FQNEAQ (reference sequence). V was cut by 3 bases and J by 8 bases, with 17 bases left in between. The CDR3 region has the DNA TGTGCCAGCAGCTTCGGCGGGATATTGGTCGATGAGCAGTTCTTC. Protein: CASSFGGILVDEQFF.